One and the same sample provided the 9 T cell receptor beta chains below, sequenced in a study of blood T cell repertoires in COVID-19. Measured with immunoSEQ multiplex PCR; TCRdb has only the in-frame clones, and not every one. The table shows 130,000 or so clones, with 75% to 90% occurring only once. The sequenced material came from PBMCs or T cells enriched from blood (not recorded which). The source of these receptors is a man aged 30 to 39 who had recovered from COVID-19.

The chain employs TRBV5-1 and TRBJ1-2, with 8 bases that match TRBD1. Germline V gene sequence: CDR1 SGHRS, CDR2 YFSETQ. The CDR3 is 16 residues long. The junction had 15 bases not matched to a gene; V was cut back by 3 bases and J by 8 bases. The CDR3 coding sequence is TGCGCCAGCAGCTGGGGGACAGGCCAGCCTGGGGGAGGCTACACCTTC. Translating it yields CASSWGTGQPGGGYTF.

This chain joins TRBV15 and TRBJ2-1; TRBD1 aligns across 9 bases. The CDR3 has 15 amino acids. Germline values: CDR1 LNHNV, CDR2 YYDKDF (reference sequence). V was clipped by 0 bases and J by 7 bases; unmatched bases: 4. The CDR3 DNA reads as TGTGCCACCAGCAGAGAGGGGACAGGGAAAAATGAGCAGTTCTTC. This gives the protein CATSREGTGKNEQFF.

V usage is TRBV19 and J usage is TRBJ1-4; D gene uncertain. Trimming took off 1 base at V and 2 bases at J, with 8 bases between the two ends. The V gene's germline CDR1 is LNHDA and CDR2 SQIVND (reference sequence). The CDR3 consists of 15 residues. The CDR3 nucleotides read TGTGCCAGTAGTATAGTGGGAGGCACTAATGAAAAACTGTTTTTT. Its protein is CASSIVGGTNEKLFF.

The J gene is TRBJ2-3, the V gene TRBV30, with 7 bases aligning to TRBD2. V lost 1 base to trimming and J lost 4 bases; unmatched junction nucleotides: 5. In germline, CDR1 is GTSNPN, CDR2 SVGIG (reference sequence). The CDR3 length is 14 residues. This chain's CDR3 is CAWSDGGSPDTQYF. For the CDR3, the DNA is TGTGCCTGGAGTGATGGCGGGAGTCCAGATACGCAGTATTTT.

The chain uses TRBV3-1 (or the pseudogene TRBV3-2) and TRBJ1-2, with D perhaps matching TRBD1 (6 bases). Germline V gene sequence: CDR1 LGHDT, CDR2 YNNKEL (reference sequence). The length of the CDR3 is 16 residues. Trimming removed 0 bases at V and 2 bases at J, with 13 bases between. The CDR3 sequence is CASSQEWMDSNYGYTF. Here the CDR3 DNA reads TGTGCCAGCAGCCAAGAGTGGATGGACAGCAACTATGGCTACACCTTC.

The chain links TRBV19 to TRBJ1-2; unclear D gene. Looked up from germline, CDR1 is LNHDA and CDR2 is SQIVND (reference sequence). This CDR3 contains 16 residues. The germline V and J ends were trimmed by 1 base and 8 bases, with 20 bases remaining between them. In DNA, the CDR3 is TGTGCCAGTAGTATAGTCGGGAGGCTCGGCGGGTCGGGCTACACCTTC. Translation: CASSIVGRLGGSGYTF.

The rearrangement links TRBV4-1 to TRBJ1-3; D ambiguous. This CDR3 region has 15 residues. The V and J ends lost 1 base and 7 bases respectively, with 14 bases between them. Germline CDR1 reads MGHRA; CDR2 reads YSYEKL. In DNA, the CDR3 is TGCGCCAGCAGCCAAGTAGAGGCCGTACACAACACCATATATTTT. Translating gives CASSQVEAVHNTIYF.

This chain joins TRBV29-1 and TRBJ2-7; maybe TRBD2 (5 bases). CDR1 and CDR2 from the germline V gene are SQVTM and ANQGSEA. Trimming pared 3 bases from V and 3 bases from J, leaving 12 bases between. This CDR3 is built from 13 residues. For the CDR3, the DNA is TGCAGCGTTGAGGTAAAGGGAGACTACGAGCAGTACTTC. It codes for CSVEVKGDYEQYF.

The rearrangement uses TRBV19 and TRBJ1-2; 7 nucleotides match TRBD1. From germline, CDR1 is LNHDA and CDR2 SQIVND (reference sequence). The junction had 6 bases not matched to a gene; V was cut back by 3 bases and J by 5 bases. The CDR3 is 14 amino acids. CDR3 loop: CASSMRDSFYGYTF. The CDR3 DNA reads as TGTGCCAGTAGTATGAGGGACAGCTTTTATGGCTACACCTTC.